A single sample gave rise to the 3 T cell receptor beta chains below, sequenced in a study of beta chain features in type 1 diabetes. Sequenced material consisted of expressed TCRB transcripts (all of the isolated RNA was reverse transcribed). The assay was immunoSEQ multiplex PCR, and TCRdb's table has in-frame clones only and misses some. The sample comprises about 230,000 clones, 9.6% of which are singletons, and 0.03% to 0.04% rests with the top ten. Sequences were obtained from naive CD4+ T cells from blood. The receptor set was obtained from a woman between 18 and 29 years old in good health.

The chain has TRBV5-1 and TRBJ2-2; D is possibly TRBD1 (5 bases). Trimming pared 0 bases from V and 6 bases from J, leaving 18 bases between. The CDR3 totals 17 residues. CDR1 SGHRS and CDR2 YFSETQ come from the germline V gene. Here the CDR3 DNA reads TGCGCCAGCAGCTTGGTCTTGGCAGGGTCCGAACCCGGGGAGCTGTTTTTT. Translating it yields CASSLVLAGSEPGELFF.

CDR3 sequence: CAWTGQGSNYGYTF. The DNA of the CDR3 is TGTGCCTGGACTGGACAGGGAAGTAACTATGGCTACACCTTC. V gene TRBV30 combines with J gene TRBJ1-2; 8 bases align to TRBD1. This CDR3 contains 14 residues. Germline V gene sequence: CDR1 GTSNPN, CDR2 SVGIG (reference sequence). J gave up 1 base and V 4 bases, and 5 bases lay outside the gene matches.

The chain links TRBV7-2 to TRBJ2-1, with D possibly TRBD2 on 5 matching bases. Trimming took 8 bases from V and 3 from J, leaving 14 bases between them. Germline CDR1 is SGHTA and CDR2 is FQGNSA. CDR3 length equals 14 residues. The chain's CDR3 is CASRDSVSYNEQFF. CDR3 sequence (DNA): TGTGCCAGCCGGGATTCCGTAAGCTACAATGAGCAGTTCTTC.